This T cell receptor beta chain is drawn from a study of CDR3 diversity in severe acne (dated by TCRdb to the late 2010s). Library preparation employed PCR. Sequencing relied on an Illumina HiSeq 2000. TCRdb applied fastp at Q25 and MiXCR to the public reads, then kept only in-frame beta chains. Entries that share a CDR3 protein sequence are merged under the most common genes and DNA. This sample gives under 95,000 distinct CDR3 sequences in total; approximately 52% of them show up just once. The biggest ten clones account for over 9.5% of the sample. Measured from the cysteine to the phenylalanine, the CDR3 is 20 residues long. Only the CDR3 part of the read is kept: 60 bases, read in frame from the first base. V loses 4 bases at its end and J loses 1 base; junction bases beyond the gene matches: 14. Looking up the germline V gene (reference sequence) yields CDR1 SGHNT and CDR2 YYREEE. The sample holds a few counts of this clonotype. Its target antigen remains unknown. One base away there is no much larger clone; base qualities are not given.

The origin of this receptor is a male donor in good health, serving as a control. Sequencing was carried out using blood. Rearrangement joined TRBV5-4 to TRBJ2-6; TRBD1 lines up with 10 middle nucleotides. This receptor carries the CDR3 CASSLPTPGQGKSGANVLTF. In nucleotides, the sequence is TGTGCCAGCAGCCTACCCACACCGGGACAGGGGAAGTCTGGGGCCAACGTCCTGACTTTC.